These 30 T cell receptor beta chains share one sample of origin, sequenced in a study of cytomegalovirus exposure and HLA in healthy donors. Vbeta (60) and Jbeta (13) primers were used in the PCR. This table comes from immunoSEQ multiplex PCR, and its TCRdb copy is limited to in-frame clones, with some not included. Of more than 90,000 clones in the sample, around three quarters were seen once. The sequenced sample consisted of PBMCs. The receptors were gathered from a man aged 50 or older in good health and CMV-seropositive.

V usage is TRBV10-2 and J usage is TRBJ2-3, with D maybe TRBD2 (5 bases). Germline lookup yields CDR1 WSHSY and CDR2 SAAADI. Trimming left V 3 bases short and J 2 bases short, with 18 bases between. This CDR3 spans 17 amino acids. Written as DNA, the CDR3 is TGCGCCAGCAGTGATTCGGGAACAGCTTTATTCACAGATACGCAGTATTTT. Its translation is CASSDSGTALFTDTQYF.

The rearrangement uses TRBV4-2 and TRBJ1-2; D gene uncertain. Germline CDR1 LGHNA, CDR2 YNFKEQ. V was clipped by 1 base and J by 5 bases, with 17 bases between them. The CDR3 is made up of 16 amino acids. The CDR3 loop reads CASSQAFSGGRYGYTF. The CDR3 nucleotides are TGTGCCAGCAGCCAAGCCTTCTCAGGAGGAAGGTATGGCTACACCTTC.

This clone has only a few counts. The chain couples TRBV9 to TRBJ1-3; TRBD1 might be the D (5 bases). In germline, CDR1 is SGDLS, CDR2 YYNGEE. Trimming stripped 4 bases from V and 9 bases from J, with 20 bases between. The CDR3 spans 15 residues. The CDR3 here is CASSPSGTFIGTIYF. The CDR3, as DNA: TGTGCCAGCAGCCCGAGCGGGACGTTTATAGGCACCATATATTTT. Full variable domain (outside the CDR3, taken from reference TRBV9 and TRBJ1-3): DSGVTQTPKHLITATGQRVTLRCSPRSGDLSVYWYQQSLDQGLQFLIQYYNGEERAKGNILERFSAQQFPDLHSELNLSSLELGDSALYFCASSPSGTFIGTIYFGEGSWLTVV.

This clone was seen a single time. The chain employs TRBV2 and TRBJ2-7, with D perhaps matching TRBD1 (6 bases). This CDR3 has 16 amino acids. V lost 6 bases to trimming and J lost 0 bases, with 18 bases between them. From germline, CDR1 is SNHLY and CDR2 FYNNEI. This chain's CDR3 is CASRARPTGSSYEQYF. The CDR3 DNA reads as TGTGCCAGCAGGGCCCGACCCACAGGGAGCTCCTACGAGCAGTACTTC.

The V call is TRBV18, the J call TRBJ1-1, with a tentative D call TRBD1 (5 bases). The CDR3 extends over 15 amino acids. Trimming stripped 3 bases from V and 4 bases from J, with 15 bases between. CDR1 KGHSH and CDR2 LQKENI come from the germline V gene. DNA of the CDR3: TGTGCCAGCTCACCCCCCCAGGGTGGGTCCACTGAAGCTTTCTTT. This gives the protein CASSPPQGGSTEAFF.

The CDR3 nucleotides are TGTGCCAGCAGTGCCGGGACAGGCAATCAGCCCCAGCATTTT. Protein product: CASSAGTGNQPQHF. The V call is TRBV2, the J call TRBJ1-5, with 7 nucleotides matching TRBD1. Trimming cost V 4 bases and J 2 bases; bases outside gene matches: 2. The CDR3 contains 14 residues. Germline CDR1 reads SNHLY; CDR2 reads FYNNEI.

The genes are TRBV7-2 and TRBJ2-5, with no clear D. The ends were cut back, 4 bases at V and 5 bases at J, with 8 bases in the middle. The CDR3 contains 12 residues. CDR1 and CDR2 (germline): SGHTA, FQGNSA. CDR3 region: CASSSYGETQYF. DNA of the CDR3: TGTGCCAGCAGCTCGTATGGCGAGACCCAGTACTTC.

The gene calls are TRBV15 and TRBJ1-6, with a possible D match to TRBD1 (5 bases). Germline assignment: CDR1 LNHNV and CDR2 YYDKDF (reference sequence). The CDR3 has 14 residues. V shed 1 base and J shed 6 bases, with 7 bases lying between them. DNA of the CDR3: TGTGCCACCAGCAGAGGGCAGGGTAATTCACCCCTCCACTTT. Translation gives CATSRGQGNSPLHF. The full variable domain, with the rest looked up from reference TRBV15 and TRBJ1-6, is DAMVIQNPRYQVTQFGKPVTLSCSQTLNHNVMYWYQQKSSQAPKLLFHYYDKDFNNEADTPDNFQSRRPNTSFCFLDIRSPGLGDTAMYLCATSRGQGNSPLHFGNGTRLTVT.

V and J are TRBV18 and TRBJ1-5, with a weak D call TRBD1 (5 bases). Trimming pared 3 bases from V and 8 bases from J, leaving 14 bases between. This CDR3 spans 14 amino acids. CDR1 is KGHSH and CDR2 is LQKENI in the germline V gene. The CDR3 loop reads CASSPGTGRKPQHF. The CDR3 region has the DNA TGTGCCAGCTCACCGGGTACAGGTAGGAAGCCCCAGCATTTT. The variable domain in full, completed from reference TRBV18 and TRBJ1-5, reads NAGVMQNPRHLVRRRGQEARLRCSPMKGHSHVYWYRQLPEEGLKFMVYLQKENIIDESGMPKERFSAEFPKEGPSILRIQQVVRGDSAAYFCASSPGTGRKPQHFGDGTRLSIL.

The chain links TRBV5-1 to TRBJ2-1; no firm D call. The V end was cut by 2 bases, the J end by 0 bases, with 12 bases between. Germline CDR1 is SGHRS and CDR2 is YFSETQ. This CDR3 contains 16 residues. CDR3 amino acids: CASSFGSTSSYNEQFF. The CDR3 DNA is TGCGCCAGCAGCTTTGGTAGCACGAGCTCCTACAATGAGCAGTTCTTC. The whole variable domain, filled in from reference TRBV5-1 and TRBJ2-1, reads KAGVTQTPRYLIKTRGQQVTLSCSPISGHRSVSWYQQTPGQGLQFLFEYFSETQRNKGNFPGRFSGRQFSNSRSEMNVSTLELGDSALYLCASSFGSTSSYNEQFFGPGTRLTVL.

The chain joins TRBV7-2 to TRBJ2-3, with 11 bases that match TRBD2. This CDR3 spans 15 amino acids. Trimming at V came to 5 bases and at J to 2 bases, leaving 3 bases not matched to a gene. Germline V lookup: CDR1 SGHTA, CDR2 FQGNSA. The CDR3 is CASSPLAGDTDTQYF. CDR3 nucleotides: TGTGCCAGCAGCCCACTAGCGGGAGACACAGATACGCAGTATTTT. The complete variable domain, with remaining parts taken from reference TRBV7-2 and TRBJ2-3, reads GAGVSQSPSNKVTEKGKDVELRCDPISGHTALYWYRQSLGQGLEFLIYFQGNSAPDKSGLPSDRFSAERTGGSVSTLTIQRTQQEDSAVYLCASSPLAGDTDTQYFGPGTRLTVL.

The V call is TRBV10-3, the J call TRBJ1-2; the D is unclear. The CDR3 consists of 13 residues. Germline V gene sequence: CDR1 ENHRY, CDR2 SYGVKD. V lost 10 bases, J lost 0 bases, and 12 bases lay in between. CDR3: CATSLGPNYGYTF. The CDR3 nucleotides read TGTGCCACCTCGTTGGGCCCTAACTATGGCTACACCTTC.

The V gene is TRBV10-3, the J gene TRBJ1-2; D unclear. CDR3 size: 15 residues. The V end lost 0 bases, the J end lost 7 bases, and 15 bases lay between the germline ends. Germline CDR1 and CDR2: ENHRY and SYGVKD. This CDR3 is CAISESLGLFPGYTF. The DNA for the CDR3 is TGTGCCATCAGTGAGTCTCTCGGACTGTTTCCTGGCTACACCTTC.

This clone showed up just a few times. The chain is built from TRBV5-8 and TRBJ2-2; D perhaps matches TRBD1 (6 bases). Germline loops: CDR1 SGHTS, CDR2 YDEGEE. The CDR3 runs to 14 residues. Trimming left V 2 bases short and J 6 bases short, with 11 bases between. The CDR3 loop is CASSFVWGPGELFF. In nucleotides, the CDR3 is TGTGCCAGCAGCTTTGTGTGGGGGCCCGGGGAGCTGTTTTTT.

This clone was detected only a few times. The V call is TRBV5-8, the J call TRBJ1-2, with TRBD1 matching 10 bases. Germline V CDR1 and CDR2: SGHTS, YDEGEE. CDR3 size: 16 residues. The V and J ends lost 3 bases and 1 base, in that order; junction bases with no gene match: 6. CDR3 nucleotide sequence: TGTGCCAGCAGCTCCCGACAGGGGGCAAATAACTATGGCTACACCTTC. This translates into CASSSRQGANNYGYTF.

The table lists this clone with a few counts. CDR3 coding DNA: TGTGCCATCAGACAGGGCACTGAAGCTTTCTTT. It yields the protein CAIRQGTEAFF. The genes are TRBV10-3 and TRBJ1-1, with a tentative D call TRBD1 (6 bases). V lost 6 bases and J 4 bases, leaving 6 bases between the germline ends. CDR1 ENHRY and CDR2 SYGVKD come from the germline V gene. CDR3 size: 11 residues.

The chain has TRBV19 and TRBJ1-1; maybe TRBD1 (5 bases). The CDR3 contains 14 residues. Germline-derived CDR1 and CDR2 are LNHDA and SQIVND (reference sequence). The V end was cut by 9 bases, the J end by 5 bases, with 19 bases between. CDR3 amino acids: CASSQGIGRTEAFF. The CDR3 region has the DNA TGTGCCAGCTCGCAGGGAATCGGTAGGACTGAAGCTTTCTTT.

This clone was found a few times. The chain combines TRBV5-1 with TRBJ2-2; TRBD1 is a possible D gene (6 bases). The germline CDR1 and CDR2 sequences are SGHRS and YFSETQ. V was shortened by 0 bases and J by 4 bases, with 16 bases between the two germline ends. CDR3 length: 17 residues. CDR3 sequence reads: CASSLEPDGGSTGELFF. CDR3 DNA: TGCGCCAGCAGCTTGGAACCGGATGGGGGCTCCACCGGGGAGCTGTTTTTT.

The J gene is TRBJ1-4, the V gene TRBV4-2, with D maybe TRBD1 (6 bases). The CDR3 covers 17 residues. Germline values: CDR1 LGHNA, CDR2 YNFKEQ. The V and J ends lost 0 bases and 7 bases respectively, with 18 bases between them. The CDR3 is CASSQELAGDASEKLFF. For the CDR3, the DNA is TGTGCCAGCAGCCAAGAACTGGCAGGGGACGCGTCTGAAAAACTGTTTTTT.

The V call is TRBV11-2, the J call TRBJ2-1; 8 bases match TRBD2. Per germline, CDR1 SGHAT and CDR2 FQNNGV. The junction had 8 bases not matched to a gene; V was cut back by 0 bases and J by 4 bases. CDR3 size: 17 residues. The CDR3 reads CASSLDIRTSGYNEQFF. DNA of the CDR3: TGTGCCAGCAGCTTAGATATTCGAACTAGCGGTTACAATGAGCAGTTCTTC.

The rearrangement links TRBV6-1 to TRBJ1-5; D call uncertain. CDR3 length: 15 residues. Germline CDR1 MNHNS, CDR2 SASEGT. Between the trimmed V and J ends, which lost 2 bases and 6 bases, there was a span of 14 bases. The CDR3 nucleotides are TGTGCCAGCAGTGAACTGGGTAGGCCGGGTCAGCCCCAGCATTTT. Protein: CASSELGRPGQPQHF.

The chain is built from TRBV15 and TRBJ1-1; D gene uncertain. The ends were cut back, 0 bases at V and 1 base at J, with 6 bases in the middle. CDR3 size: 14 residues. Germline V lookup: CDR1 LNHNV, CDR2 YYDKDF (reference sequence). The CDR3: CATSRDRGNTEAFF. The DNA for the CDR3 is TGTGCCACCAGCAGAGATCGGGGGAACACTGAAGCTTTCTTT. Combining the CDR3 with reference TRBV15 and TRBJ1-1 gives the whole variable domain DAMVIQNPRYQVTQFGKPVTLSCSQTLNHNVMYWYQQKSSQAPKLLFHYYDKDFNNEADTPDNFQSRRPNTSFCFLDIRSPGLGDTAMYLCATSRDRGNTEAFFGQGTRLTVV.

This clone was detected only a few times. The rearrangement uses TRBV2 and TRBJ2-3, with D maybe TRBD1 (6 bases). The germline CDR1 and CDR2 sequences are SNHLY and FYNNEI. V was cut by 6 bases and J by 6 bases, with 10 bases left in between. This CDR3 is built from 12 residues. As DNA, the CDR3 is TGTGCCAGCAGCAAACAGGGCGATACGCAGTATTTT. Amino acid sequence: CASSKQGDTQYF.

The genes are TRBV19 and TRBJ1-5; possible D gene TRBD1, 5 bases. Germline CDR1 and CDR2: LNHDA and SQIVND (reference sequence). V was shortened by 5 bases and J by 0 bases, with 17 bases between the two germline ends. There are 17 residues in the CDR3. In nucleotides, the CDR3 is TGTGCCAGTAGTCATCCGGGGGGTCGGTATAGCAATCAGCCCCAGCATTTT. It yields the protein CASSHPGGRYSNQPQHF.

V gene TRBV7-2 combines with J gene TRBJ2-7; D possibly corresponds to TRBD1 (5 bases). Trimming took off 5 bases at V and 0 bases at J, with 8 bases between the two ends. Germline CDR1 reads SGHTA; CDR2 reads FQGNSA. There are 13 residues in the CDR3. The CDR3 region is CASSPGNSYEQYF. The CDR3 nucleotides are TGTGCCAGCAGCCCAGGGAACTCCTACGAGCAGTACTTC.

The V and J genes are TRBV5-1 and TRBJ2-3, with 9 bases identical to TRBD1. CDR1 is SGHRS, CDR2 YFSETQ, per germline. The CDR3 is made up of 15 amino acids. V dropped 2 bases and J dropped 6; count of bases not matched to a gene: 7. The CDR3 region is CASSFGTGKMDTQYF. CDR3 nucleotides: TGCGCCAGCAGCTTTGGGACAGGGAAGATGGATACGCAGTATTTT.

The chain is built from TRBV6-6 and TRBJ2-3; 7 bases are a match to TRBD2. Trimming cost V 0 bases and J 0 bases; bases outside gene matches: 3. Germline-derived CDR1 and CDR2 are MNHNY and SVGAGI (reference sequence). The CDR3 has 16 amino acids. Written as DNA, the CDR3 is TGTGCCAGCAGTTACTCATCGGGGGGAAGCACAGATACGCAGTATTTT. Protein product: CASSYSSGGSTDTQYF.

The genes are TRBV6-5 and TRBJ1-6; 7 bases are a match to TRBD1. Germline V lookup: CDR1 MNHEY, CDR2 SVGAGI. CDR3 length: 16 residues. The trim removed 4 bases at V and 5 bases at J, leaving 8 bases unmatched. The chain's CDR3 is CASSLTLTGDNSPLHF. The DNA for the CDR3 is TGTGCCAGCAGTTTAACTCTAACAGGGGATAATTCACCCCTCCACTTT.

The chain joins TRBV5-1 to TRBJ1-5, with unresolved D. CDR1 and CDR2 (germline): SGHRS, YFSETQ. Trimming took off 0 bases at V and 0 bases at J, with 13 bases between the two ends. This CDR3 spans 17 amino acids. CDR3 DNA sequence: TGCGCCAGCAGCTTGGATCCCCTCGGGAATAGCAATCAGCCCCAGCATTTT. Its protein product is CASSLDPLGNSNQPQHF.

This chain connects TRBV6-1 to TRBJ1-3, with 10 bases that match TRBD1. The CDR3 extends over 14 amino acids. Germline V gene lookup returns CDR1 MNHNS and CDR2 SASEGT. This CDR3 is CGTGGTLSGNTIYF. DNA of the CDR3: TGTGGGACAGGGGGAACACTCTCTGGAAACACCATATATTTT.